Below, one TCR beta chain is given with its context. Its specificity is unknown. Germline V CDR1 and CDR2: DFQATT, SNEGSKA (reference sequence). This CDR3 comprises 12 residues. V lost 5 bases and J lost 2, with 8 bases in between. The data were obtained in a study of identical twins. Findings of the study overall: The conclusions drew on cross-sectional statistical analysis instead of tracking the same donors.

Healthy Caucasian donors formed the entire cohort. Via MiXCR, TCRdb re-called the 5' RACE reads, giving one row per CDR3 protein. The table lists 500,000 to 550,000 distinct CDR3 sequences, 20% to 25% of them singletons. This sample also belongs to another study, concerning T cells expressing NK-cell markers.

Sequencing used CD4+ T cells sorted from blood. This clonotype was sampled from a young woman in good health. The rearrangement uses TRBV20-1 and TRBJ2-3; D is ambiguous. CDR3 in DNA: TGCAGTGCTTCGGCAGACACAGATACGCAGTATTTT. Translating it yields CSASADTDTQYF.